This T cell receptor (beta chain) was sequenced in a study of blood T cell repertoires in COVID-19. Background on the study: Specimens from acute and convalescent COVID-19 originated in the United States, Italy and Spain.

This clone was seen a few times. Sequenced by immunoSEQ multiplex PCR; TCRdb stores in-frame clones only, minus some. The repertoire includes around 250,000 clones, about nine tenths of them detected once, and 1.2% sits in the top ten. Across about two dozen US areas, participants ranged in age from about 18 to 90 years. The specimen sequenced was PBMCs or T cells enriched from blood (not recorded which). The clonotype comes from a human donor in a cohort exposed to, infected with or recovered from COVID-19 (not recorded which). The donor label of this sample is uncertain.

The CDR3 DNA reads as TGTGCCTGGAGTCGGATGGGGGGAAGCAATCAGCCCCAGCATTTT. Its protein product is CAWSRMGGSNQPQHF. J is TRBJ1-5 and V is TRBV30, with D perhaps TRBD1 (5 bases). V lost 2 bases and J 1 base, leaving 12 bases between the germline ends. The CDR3 totals 15 residues. Germline assignment: CDR1 GTSNPN and CDR2 SVGIG (reference sequence). The full variable domain, completed using reference TRBV30 and TRBJ1-5, is SQTIHQWPATLVQPVGSPLSLECTVEGTSNPNLYWYRQAAGRGLQLLFYSVGIGQISSEVPQNLSASRPQDRQFILSSKKLLLSDSGFYLCAWSRMGGSNQPQHFGDGTRLSIL.